The present entry profiles one T cell receptor beta chain with its context. The record originates from a study of blood T cell repertoires in COVID-19. Study context: The samples span acute and convalescent COVID-19 from the United States, Italy and Spain.

Authors' processing steps: Researchers report that nucleated cell counts were estimated from reference gene primer amplification. TCRdb's table, derived via immunoSEQ multiplex PCR, lists solely in-frame clones and lacks some. For V, J and clone size, that table is used; D and trimming come from the DNA. The table shows about 230,000 clones, with about 90% occurring only once. Germline CDR1 and CDR2: SEHNR and FQNEAQ (reference sequence). The length of the CDR3 is 17 residues. V lost 5 bases, J lost 3 bases, and 20 bases lay in between. The receptor was isolated from a woman between 18 and 30 years old who had recovered from COVID-19. V gene TRBV7-9 combines with J gene TRBJ2-1; weak D call: TRBD2 (7 bases). Material: peripheral blood. Written as DNA, the CDR3 is TGTGCCAGCAGCCCGAGGGGGGAGGGGGTTTACTACAATGAGCAGTTCTTC. This gives the protein CASSPRGEGVYYNEQFF.